These T cell receptor beta chains were read from a single sample in a study of blood T cell repertoires in COVID-19. Profiled with immunoSEQ multiplex PCR; TCRdb holds only in-frame clones, not every one. The sample holds some 60,000 clones, around 83% seen once. The sequencing input was peripheral blood. Receptor source: a human donor in a cohort sampled during active COVID-19. CDR3s include the opening cysteine and the closing phenylalanine or tryptophan. The order of the fields is D gene, J gene, V gene, clone size, CDR3 protein, CDR3 DNA. A D gene is named only where the DNA matches it firmly. The size of a clone is reported for some rows only, either as once, few or many, or as a class for expanded clones.

d_call: .
j_call: TRBJ2-6
v_call: TRBV3-1/TRBV3-2
clone_size: .
cdr3_aa: CASSLQGEAGANVLTF
cdr3_nt: TGTGCCAGCAGCTTACAGGGTGAGGCTGGGGCCAACGTCCTGACTTTC

d_call: .
j_call: TRBJ1-5
v_call: TRBV28
clone_size: .
cdr3_aa: CASSTDRPRNQPQHF
cdr3_nt: TGTGCCAGCAGTACGGACAGACCGCGCAATCAGCCCCAGCATTTT

d_call: TRBD2
j_call: TRBJ2-1
v_call: TRBV13
clone_size: .
cdr3_aa: CASSLGNSGIVGGQFF
cdr3_nt: TGTGCCAGCAGCTTAGGAAATAGCGGGATCGTCGGCGGGCAGTTCTTC

d_call: .
j_call: TRBJ2-5
v_call: TRBV4-1
clone_size: .
cdr3_aa: CASSQQGLTVSKTQYF
cdr3_nt: TGCGCCAGCAGCCAACAGGGACTGACGGTATCGAAGACCCAGTACTTC

d_call: TRBD2
j_call: TRBJ2-5
v_call: TRBV5-4
clone_size: .
cdr3_aa: CASSSPPRTSGGETQYF
cdr3_nt: TGTGCCAGCAGCTCCCCACCGAGGACTAGCGGGGGAGAGACCCAGTACTTC

d_call: TRBD1
j_call: TRBJ2-6
v_call: TRBV3-1/TRBV3-2
clone_size: .
cdr3_aa: CASSQHSGTGSSGANVLTF
cdr3_nt: TGTGCCAGCAGCCAACATTCCGGGACAGGCTCCTCTGGGGCCAACGTCCTGACTTTC

d_call: TRBD1
j_call: TRBJ1-2
v_call: TRBV28
clone_size: .
cdr3_aa: CASRPGTGFYGYTF
cdr3_nt: TGTGCCAGCAGACCCGGGACAGGGTTTTATGGCTACACCTTC

d_call: .
j_call: TRBJ1-3
v_call: TRBV12-3/TRBV12-4
clone_size: .
cdr3_aa: CASSLAGGNTIYF
cdr3_nt: TGTGCCAGCAGTCTTGCGGGAGGAAACACCATATATTTT

d_call: TRBD2
j_call: TRBJ2-1
v_call: TRBV29-1
clone_size: .
cdr3_aa: CSLWGGGAYNEQFF
cdr3_nt: TGCAGCTTATGGGGCGGGGGGGCCTACAATGAGCAGTTCTTC

d_call: .
j_call: TRBJ2-7
v_call: TRBV15
clone_size: .
cdr3_aa: CATSVEPRGSYEQYF
cdr3_nt: TGTGCCACCAGCGTCGAACCCAGGGGTTCCTACGAGCAGTACTTC

d_call: TRBD2
j_call: TRBJ2-2
v_call: TRBV11-3
clone_size: .
cdr3_aa: CASSTRTSGRPNTGELFF
cdr3_nt: TGTGCCAGCAGCACTCGGACTAGCGGGCGACCGAACACCGGGGAGCTGTTTTTT

d_call: .
j_call: TRBJ2-5
v_call: TRBV5-1
clone_size: .
cdr3_aa: CASSLWQGETQYF
cdr3_nt: TGCGCCAGCAGCTTGTGGCAGGGAGAGACCCAGTACTTC

d_call: TRBD1
j_call: TRBJ2-1
v_call: TRBV25-1
clone_size: .
cdr3_aa: CASSEGQGAGNEQFF
cdr3_nt: TGTGCCAGCAGTGAAGGGCAGGGGGCAGGAAATGAGCAGTTCTTC

d_call: .
j_call: TRBJ1-1
v_call: TRBV18
clone_size: .
cdr3_aa: CASSPARESTEAFF
cdr3_nt: TGTGCCAGCTCACCAGCGAGGGAGAGCACTGAAGCTTTCTTT

d_call: TRBD1
j_call: TRBJ2-6
v_call: TRBV6-6
clone_size: .
cdr3_aa: CASSYSGTAGANVLTF
cdr3_nt: TGTGCCAGCAGTTACTCCGGGACAGCTGGGGCCAACGTCCTGACTTTC

d_call: .
j_call: TRBJ1-6
v_call: TRBV3-1/TRBV3-2
clone_size: .
cdr3_aa: CASSQGEGNSPLHF
cdr3_nt: TGTGCCAGCAGCCAGGGAGAGGGTAATTCACCCCTCCACTTT

d_call: TRBD1
j_call: TRBJ1-5
v_call: TRBV9
clone_size: .
cdr3_aa: CASSRTGGGQPQHF
cdr3_nt: TGTGCCAGCTCCCGAACAGGGGGAGGTCAGCCCCAGCATTTT

d_call: .
j_call: TRBJ2-2
v_call: TRBV27
clone_size: .
cdr3_aa: CASSWDTLDTGELFF
cdr3_nt: TGTGCCAGCAGTTGGGACACGCTAGACACCGGGGAGCTGTTTTTT

d_call: .
j_call: TRBJ2-3
v_call: TRBV11-2
clone_size: .
cdr3_aa: CASSQRPVTDTQYF
cdr3_nt: TGTGCCAGCAGCCAGCGACCGGTCACAGATACGCAGTATTTT

d_call: .
j_call: TRBJ1-5
v_call: TRBV30
clone_size: many
cdr3_aa: CAWSEGLGARGNQPQHF
cdr3_nt: TGTGCCTGGAGTGAGGGGCTAGGGGCTCGGGGCAATCAGCCCCAGCATTTT

d_call: TRBD1
j_call: TRBJ1-4
v_call: TRBV6-1
clone_size: .
cdr3_aa: CASSGTIPGQGSGKLFF
cdr3_nt: TGTGCCAGCAGTGGAACCATCCCGGGACAGGGAAGTGGAAAACTGTTTTTT

d_call: .
j_call: TRBJ2-5
v_call: TRBV5-6
clone_size: .
cdr3_aa: CASSPPEGWETQYF
cdr3_nt: TGTGCCAGCAGCCCTCCGGAGGGGTGGGAGACCCAGTACTTC

d_call: TRBD1
j_call: TRBJ2-3
v_call: TRBV6-1
clone_size: .
cdr3_aa: CASSEWGDRGEDTQYF
cdr3_nt: TGTGCCAGCAGTGAATGGGGAGACAGGGGGGAGGATACGCAGTATTTT

d_call: .
j_call: TRBJ1-5
v_call: TRBV2
clone_size: few
cdr3_aa: CASRAVNSNQPQHF
cdr3_nt: TGTGCCAGCAGAGCCGTTAATAGCAATCAGCCCCAGCATTTT

d_call: TRBD1
j_call: TRBJ2-1
v_call: TRBV7-2
clone_size: .
cdr3_aa: CASSFRPGTGYNEQFF
cdr3_nt: TGTGCCAGCAGTTTCCGACCCGGGACAGGTTACAATGAGCAGTTCTTC

d_call: TRBD1
j_call: TRBJ1-6
v_call: TRBV6-5
clone_size: few
cdr3_aa: CASRPTGASPLHF
cdr3_nt: TGTGCCAGCAGACCTACAGGGGCCTCACCCCTCCACTTT

d_call: TRBD2
j_call: TRBJ2-1
v_call: TRBV15
clone_size: .
cdr3_aa: CATTTGTSGGSEQFF
cdr3_nt: TGTGCCACCACCACCGGGACTAGCGGGGGCTCCGAGCAGTTCTTC

d_call: TRBD2
j_call: TRBJ2-2
v_call: TRBV9
clone_size: .
cdr3_aa: CASSVAGGTGELFF
cdr3_nt: TGTGCCAGCAGCGTAGCGGGGGGCACCGGGGAGCTGTTTTTT

d_call: TRBD1
j_call: TRBJ1-6
v_call: TRBV5-6
clone_size: .
cdr3_aa: CASSPGQGNNSPLHF
cdr3_nt: TGTGCCAGCAGCCCGGGACAGGGAAATAATTCACCCCTCCACTTT

d_call: .
j_call: TRBJ1-5
v_call: TRBV7-8
clone_size: .
cdr3_aa: CASSLLEGGQPQHF
cdr3_nt: TGTGCCAGCAGCTTACTAGAGGGTGGACAGCCCCAGCATTTT

d_call: TRBD1
j_call: TRBJ2-1
v_call: TRBV2
clone_size: .
cdr3_aa: CASSYYRGLDEQFF
cdr3_nt: TGTGCCAGCAGCTACTACAGGGGGCTCGATGAGCAGTTCTTC

d_call: TRBD1
j_call: TRBJ2-7
v_call: TRBV3-1/TRBV3-2
clone_size: .
cdr3_aa: CASSQLGQGIPSEQYF
cdr3_nt: TGTGCCAGCAGCCAACTGGGACAGGGAATACCCTCCGAGCAGTACTTC

d_call: TRBD1
j_call: TRBJ1-4
v_call: TRBV6-5
clone_size: .
cdr3_aa: CASSSWAGGEKLFF
cdr3_nt: TGTGCCAGCAGTTCCTGGGCAGGGGGTGAAAAACTGTTTTTT

d_call: .
j_call: TRBJ1-4
v_call: TRBV5-1
clone_size: .
cdr3_aa: CASSNGGANSNEKLFF
cdr3_nt: TGCGCCAGCAGCAATGGTGGGGCGAACTCTAATGAAAAACTGTTTTTT

d_call: .
j_call: TRBJ1-6
v_call: TRBV7-6
clone_size: .
cdr3_aa: CASSLTQGRNSPLHF
cdr3_nt: TGTGCCAGCAGCCTTACTCAGGGTCGCAATTCACCCCTCCACTTT